The rows below give T cell receptor beta chains drawn from one sample of a study of T cells after yellow fever vaccination. TCRdb re-called the 5' RACE reads with MiXCR, one entry per CDR3 protein. The repertoire holds some 390,000 distinct CDR3 sequences, with about 17% as singletons. Sequences were derived from PBMCs, sampled before the yellow fever booster vaccination. The receptors come from a man aged 18 to 30 who received the YFV17D yellow fever vaccine. Both conserved end residues are part of each CDR3. A D gene is named only where the DNA matches it firmly. Some rows mark clone size as missing; the rest say once, few, many or name a class of expanded clone.

J,V,D,size,DNA,CDR3
TRBJ1-5,TRBV12-5,-,once,TGTGCTAGTGGTTTGATTCTGGGGGCCGTGCGTCAACCCCAGCATTTT,CASGLILGAVRQPQHF
TRBJ2-1,TRBV29-1,TRBD1,-,TGCAGCGCGCGACAGGGCGCCGACAATGAGCAGTTCTTC,CSARQGADNEQFF
TRBJ1-5,TRBV6-5,-,few,TGTGCCAGCAGTTACTCGAAGGGTCAGCCCCAGCATTTT,CASSYSKGQPQHF
TRBJ2-7,TRBV10-3,-,few,TGTGCCATCAGTGAGTCGATGGGGGCCTCCTACGAGCAGTACTTC,CAISESMGASYEQYF
TRBJ1-2,TRBV12-3/TRBV12-4,TRBD1,-,TGTGCCAGCAGCCGCCGACGACAGGGGAAATATGGCTACACCTTC,CASSRRRQGKYGYTF
TRBJ2-4,TRBV4-3,TRBD1,-,TGCGCCAGCAGCCGAGCCCGGGACAGCTCTCCTAACATTCAGTACTTC,CASSRARDSSPNIQYF
TRBJ2-1,TRBV19,TRBD2,-,TGTGCCAGTAGTATCGGGACTAGCTCCTACAATGAGCAGTTCTTC,CASSIGTSSYNEQFF
TRBJ1-1,TRBV5-6,-,-,TGTGCCAGCAGCTTGTTATCCGTTGAAGCTTTCTTT,CASSLLSVEAFF
TRBJ1-6,TRBV5-1,TRBD1,few,TGCGCCACCACGCGACAGGGAGAGCAAGTACGGAGCTCCTATAATTCACCCCTCCACTTT,CATTRQGEQVRSSYNSPLHF
TRBJ2-1,TRBV12-3/TRBV12-4,TRBD2,-,TGTGCCAGCACTGATTCGGGGGGGCTTTTCTTC,CASTDSGGLFF
TRBJ1-1,TRBV6-2/TRBV6-3,-,-,TGTGCCAGCAGTTACCCCCGAGGTGAGAGTATGAACACTGAAGCTTTCTTT,CASSYPRGESMNTEAFF
TRBJ1-2,TRBV12-3/TRBV12-4,TRBD1,-,TGTGCCAGCAGATTTACAGGGGGAGGCTACACCTTC,CASRFTGGGYTF
TRBJ2-7,TRBV7-6,-,-,TGTGCCAGCAGCTTAGCACAGGACTACGAGCAGTACTTC,CASSLAQDYEQYF
TRBJ1-5,TRBV20-1,-,few,TGCAGTGCTAGAGGGCCCCTTGAACCCCAGCATTTT,CSARGPLEPQHF
TRBJ2-3,TRBV9,-,-,TGTGCCAGCAGCGGGGGAGCTCCGGGAGATACGCAGTATTTT,CASSGGAPGDTQYF
TRBJ2-7,TRBV6-5,TRBD1,few,TGTGCCAGCAGTTATTCTGAACCGGGACAGGGGAATAGCTACGAGCAGTACTTC,CASSYSEPGQGNSYEQYF
TRBJ2-3,TRBV20-1,-,-,TGCAGTGCACTCACCGCCGGGGGCAGCCCTAGCACAGATACGCAGTATTTT,CSALTAGGSPSTDTQYF
TRBJ2-1,TRBV7-6,TRBD2,few,TGTGCCAGCACCACAAGGGGACTAGCGGGGTACAATGAGCAGTTCTTC,CASTTRGLAGYNEQFF
TRBJ2-5,TRBV7-9,-,-,TGTGCCAGCAGCTCCAGGATCCGAGCGTCGGAGACCCAGTACTTC,CASSSRIRASETQYF
TRBJ1-1,TRBV5-1,-,-,TGCGCCAGCAGCTTAGGAGGGGAAGGTGGCACTGAAGCTTTCTTT,CASSLGGEGGTEAFF
TRBJ2-3,TRBV6-2/TRBV6-3,-,-,TGTGCCAGCAAATTCGACAGAGTAGTTGATACGCAGTATTTT,CASKFDRVVDTQYF
TRBJ2-5,TRBV4-3,-,-,TGCGCCAGCAGCCAAGATCCCCGGGGGGCGCGAGAGACCCAGTACTTC,CASSQDPRGARETQYF
TRBJ1-1,TRBV7-9,-,-,TGTGCCAGCAGCTTCACTCAGGGCCTGAACACTGAAGCTTTCTTT,CASSFTQGLNTEAFF
TRBJ2-5,TRBV5-5,-,-,TGTGCCAGCAGCTTGAGGGGACCGGCCGGGGAGACCCAGTACTTC,CASSLRGPAGETQYF
TRBJ2-1,TRBV5-1,-,few,TGCGCCAGCACAAAGGGGGGATACAATGAGCAGTTCTTC,CASTKGGYNEQFF
TRBJ2-2,TRBV12-3/TRBV12-4,-,-,TGTGCCAGCCGCCTACAGGGATACACCGGGGAGCTGTTTTTT,CASRLQGYTGELFF
TRBJ2-7,TRBV7-9,-,few,TGTGCCAGCAGCACCCGGCAGACTTACTACGAGCAGTACTTC,CASSTRQTYYEQYF
TRBJ2-6,TRBV2,TRBD1,many,TGTGCCAGCAGTGAGGGACAGGGGCCTGGGGCCAACGTCCTGACTTTC,CASSEGQGPGANVLTF
TRBJ2-1,TRBV5-1,TRBD2,few,TGCGCCAGCAGCTTGGCCCTAGCGGGGGCCAATGAGCAGTTCTTC,CASSLALAGANEQFF
TRBJ2-3,TRBV7-2,-,-,TGTGCCAGCAGGCTTCGGACATTTAGCACAGATACGCAGTATTTT,CASRLRTFSTDTQYF
TRBJ2-1,TRBV6-2/TRBV6-3,TRBD2,few,TGTGCCAGCAGAAGGGACTACCCCAATGAGCAGTTCTTC,CASRRDYPNEQFF
TRBJ2-1,TRBV11-3,-,few,TGTGCCAGCAGCCCAGGAGGGGTTCGCCCCGATGAGCAGTTCTTC,CASSPGGVRPDEQFF
TRBJ2-1,TRBV14,-,-,TGTGCCAGCAGCCAAGATAGCAGAAATGCCTACAATGAGCAGTTCTTC,CASSQDSRNAYNEQFF
TRBJ2-5,TRBV4-1,-,few,TGCGCCAGCAGCCGAGTCTGGGGGGTTCGAGGGACCCAGTACTTC,CASSRVWGVRGTQYF
TRBJ2-7,TRBV5-6,TRBD1,-,TGTGCCAGCAGCTTCAACCAGGGACAGGGACCGTATCTCGAGCAGTACTTC,CASSFNQGQGPYLEQYF
TRBJ1-5,TRBV5-1,TRBD1,few,TGCGCCAGCAGTCCGGTGACAGGGGGCGAGAGGCCCCAGCATTTT,CASSPVTGGERPQHF
TRBJ1-1,TRBV20-1,TRBD1,few,TGCAGTGCTAGGGACAGGGTGAACACTGAAGCTTTCTTT,CSARDRVNTEAFF
TRBJ2-5,TRBV12-3/TRBV12-4,TRBD1,few,TGTGCCAGCAGTGACAGGGCCGCACAGACCCAGTACTTC,CASSDRAAQTQYF
TRBJ1-3,TRBV12-3/TRBV12-4,-,few,TGTGCCAGCAGTCCCAGCTATAGCTCTGGAAACACCATATATTTT,CASSPSYSSGNTIYF
TRBJ2-1,TRBV4-3,-,many,TGCGCCAGCAGCCAAGGGATGACAGAATACAATGAGCAGTTCTTC,CASSQGMTEYNEQFF
TRBJ1-5,TRBV4-1,TRBD1,-,TGCGCCAGCAGCCAAGATAGTCAGGGGGCGTACGGGCCCCAGCATTTT,CASSQDSQGAYGPQHF
TRBJ2-3,TRBV7-3,-,few,TGTGCCAGCAGCCCCTTGCCAGGGGGCACAGATACGCAGTATTTT,CASSPLPGGTDTQYF
TRBJ1-1,TRBV12-3/TRBV12-4,-,few,TGTGCCAGCAGGCGGGAGGACACTGAAGCTTTCTTT,CASRREDTEAFF